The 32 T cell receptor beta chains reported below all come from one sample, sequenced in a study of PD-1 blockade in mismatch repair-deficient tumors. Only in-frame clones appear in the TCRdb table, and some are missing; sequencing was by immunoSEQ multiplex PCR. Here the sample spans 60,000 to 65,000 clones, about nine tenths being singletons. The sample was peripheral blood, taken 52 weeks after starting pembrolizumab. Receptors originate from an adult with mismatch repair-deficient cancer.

CDR3 sequence reads: CASRPSGRGYEQYF. In DNA, the CDR3 is TGTGCCAGCAGGCCCTCCGGGAGGGGATACGAGCAGTACTTC. The V and J genes are TRBV28 and TRBJ2-7, with 8 bases that match TRBD2. The V and J ends lost 6 bases and 4 bases, in that order; junction bases with no gene match: 8. The CDR3 sequence is 14 residues long. Germline V CDR1 and CDR2: MDHEN, SYDVKM.

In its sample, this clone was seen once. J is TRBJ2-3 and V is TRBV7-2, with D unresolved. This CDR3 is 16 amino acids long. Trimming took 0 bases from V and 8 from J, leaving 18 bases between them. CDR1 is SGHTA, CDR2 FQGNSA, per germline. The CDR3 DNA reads TGTGCCAGCAGCTTAGCGGCAGGCTTGATGCTGGGTACGCAGTATTTT. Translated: CASSLAAGLMLGTQYF.

The CDR3 spells CASSLSRRGLQPQHF. CDR3 sequence (DNA): TGTGCCAGCAGTTTATCGCGCAGGGGGCTTCAGCCCCAGCATTTT. The chain uses TRBV27 and TRBJ1-5; TRBD1 agrees at 8 bases. Germline V gene sequence: CDR1 MNHEY, CDR2 SMNVEV (reference sequence). Trimming cost V 0 bases and J 6 bases; bases outside gene matches: 4. This CDR3 is 15 amino acids long.

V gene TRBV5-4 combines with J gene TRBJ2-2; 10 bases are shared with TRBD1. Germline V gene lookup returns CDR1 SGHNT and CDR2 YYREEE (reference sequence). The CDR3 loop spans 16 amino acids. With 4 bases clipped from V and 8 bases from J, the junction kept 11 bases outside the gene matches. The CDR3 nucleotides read TGTGCCAGCAGCCATGGGGACAGGGGTTCAACGGGGGAGCTGTTTTTT. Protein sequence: CASSHGDRGSTGELFF.

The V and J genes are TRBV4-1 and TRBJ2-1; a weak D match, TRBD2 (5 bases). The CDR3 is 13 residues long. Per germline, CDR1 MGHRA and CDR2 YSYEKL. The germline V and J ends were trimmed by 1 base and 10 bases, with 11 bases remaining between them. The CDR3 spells CASSQVTTGEQFF. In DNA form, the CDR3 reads TGCGCCAGCAGCCAAGTCACGACGGGGGAGCAGTTCTTC.

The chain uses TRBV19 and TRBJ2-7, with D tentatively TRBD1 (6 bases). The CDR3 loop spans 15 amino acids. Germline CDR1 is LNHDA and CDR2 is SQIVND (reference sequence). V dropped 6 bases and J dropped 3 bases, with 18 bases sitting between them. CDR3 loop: CASSWKTGHFYEQYF. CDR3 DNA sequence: TGTGCCAGTAGCTGGAAAACGGGACACTTCTACGAGCAGTACTTC.

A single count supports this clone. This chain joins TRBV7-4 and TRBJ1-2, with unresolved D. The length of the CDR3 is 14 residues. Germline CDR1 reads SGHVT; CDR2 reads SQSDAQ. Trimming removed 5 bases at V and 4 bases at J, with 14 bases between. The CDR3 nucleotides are TGTGCCAGCAGCACAGCTCGAAAGACCTATGGCTACACCTTC. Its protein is CASSTARKTYGYTF.

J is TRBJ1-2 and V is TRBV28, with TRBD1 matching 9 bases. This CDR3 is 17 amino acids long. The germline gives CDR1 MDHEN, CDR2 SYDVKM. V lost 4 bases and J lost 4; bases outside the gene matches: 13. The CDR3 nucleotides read TGTGCCAGCAGTTCCGCATCTACAGGGGGCGGGGGCTATGGCTACACCTTC. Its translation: CASSSASTGGGGYGYTF.

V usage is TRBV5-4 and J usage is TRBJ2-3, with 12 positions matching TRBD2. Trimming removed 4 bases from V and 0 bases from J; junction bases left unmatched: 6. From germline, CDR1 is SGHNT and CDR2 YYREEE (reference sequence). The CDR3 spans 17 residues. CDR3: CASSIGLAGRSTDTQYF. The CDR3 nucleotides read TGTGCCAGCAGCATAGGACTAGCGGGACGTAGCACAGATACGCAGTATTTT. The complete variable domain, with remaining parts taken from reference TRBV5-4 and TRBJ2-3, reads ETGVTQSPTHLIKTRGQQVTLRCSSQSGHNTVSWYQQALGQGPQFIFQYYREEENGRGNFPPRFSGLQFPNYSSELNVNALELDDSALYLCASSIGLAGRSTDTQYFGPGTRLTVL.

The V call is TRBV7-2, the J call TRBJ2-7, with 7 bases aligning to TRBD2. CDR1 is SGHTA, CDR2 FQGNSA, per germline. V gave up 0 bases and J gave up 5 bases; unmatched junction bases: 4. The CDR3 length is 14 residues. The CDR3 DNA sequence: TGTGCCAGCAGCTTAGCGGGGCGGGAGAACGAGCAGTACTTC. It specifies CASSLAGRENEQYF.

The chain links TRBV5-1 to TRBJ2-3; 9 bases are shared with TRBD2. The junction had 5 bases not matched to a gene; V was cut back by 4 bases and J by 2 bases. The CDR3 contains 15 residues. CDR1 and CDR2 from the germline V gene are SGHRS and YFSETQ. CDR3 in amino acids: CASSLAGSTTDTQYF. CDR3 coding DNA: TGCGCCAGCAGCCTAGCGGGATCAACCACAGATACGCAGTATTTT.

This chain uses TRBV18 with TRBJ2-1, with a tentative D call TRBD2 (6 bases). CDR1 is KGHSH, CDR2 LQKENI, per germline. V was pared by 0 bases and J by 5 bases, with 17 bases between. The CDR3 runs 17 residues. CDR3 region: CASSPPSRERPHNEQFF. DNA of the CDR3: TGTGCCAGCTCACCACCGAGCCGGGAGCGTCCCCACAATGAGCAGTTCTTC.

The CDR3 reads CSVESGWGTEAFF. CDR3 DNA: TGCAGCGTTGAATCAGGGTGGGGCACTGAAGCTTTCTTT. The chain combines TRBV29-1 with TRBJ1-1; tentatively, D is TRBD1 (5 bases). CDR3 length equals 13 residues. Per the germline V gene, CDR1 is SQVTM and CDR2 is ANQGSEA. V lost 2 bases to trimming and J lost 4 bases, with 11 bases between them.

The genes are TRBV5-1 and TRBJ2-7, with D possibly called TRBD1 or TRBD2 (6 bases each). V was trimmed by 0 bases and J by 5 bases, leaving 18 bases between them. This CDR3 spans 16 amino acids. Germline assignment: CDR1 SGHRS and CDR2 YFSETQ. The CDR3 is CASSLVVSGGMNEQYF. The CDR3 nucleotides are TGCGCCAGCAGCTTGGTCGTGTCCGGGGGCATGAACGAGCAGTACTTC.

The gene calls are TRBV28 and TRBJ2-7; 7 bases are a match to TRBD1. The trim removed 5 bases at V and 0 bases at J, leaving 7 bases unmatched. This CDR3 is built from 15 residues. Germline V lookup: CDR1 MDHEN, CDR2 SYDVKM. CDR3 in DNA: TGTGCCAGCAGTCCTTACAGGGGATCCTCCTACGAGCAGTACTTC. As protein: CASSPYRGSSYEQYF.

This chain's CDR3 is CASSQRKGGDPYEQYF. The CDR3, as DNA: TGCGCCAGCAGCCAAAGAAAGGGAGGGGATCCCTACGAGCAGTACTTC. The chain combines TRBV4-1 with TRBJ2-7; 7 positions agree with TRBD2. With 2 bases clipped from V and 2 bases from J, the junction kept 9 bases outside the gene matches. The V gene's germline CDR1 is MGHRA and CDR2 YSYEKL. The CDR3 totals 16 residues.

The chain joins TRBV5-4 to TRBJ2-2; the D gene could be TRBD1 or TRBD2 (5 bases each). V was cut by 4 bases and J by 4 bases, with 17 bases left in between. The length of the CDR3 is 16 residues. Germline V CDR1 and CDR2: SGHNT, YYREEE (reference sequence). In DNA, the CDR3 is TGTGCCAGCAGCACCCCGACCTCGGGACCCACCGGGGAGCTGTTTTTT. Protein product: CASSTPTSGPTGELFF.

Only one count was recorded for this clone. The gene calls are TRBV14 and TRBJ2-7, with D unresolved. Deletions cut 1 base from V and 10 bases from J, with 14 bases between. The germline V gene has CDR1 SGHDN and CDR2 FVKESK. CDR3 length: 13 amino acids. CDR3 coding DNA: TGTGCCAGCAGCCAAGTAGGGTCCCAGGCTCAGTACTTC. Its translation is CASSQVGSQAQYF.

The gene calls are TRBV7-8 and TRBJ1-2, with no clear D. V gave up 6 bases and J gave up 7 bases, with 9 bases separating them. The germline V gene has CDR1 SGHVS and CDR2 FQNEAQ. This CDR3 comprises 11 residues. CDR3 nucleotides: TGTGCCAGCAGGAACGTGTTTGGCTACACCTTC. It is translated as CASRNVFGYTF.

Here the CDR3 DNA reads TGTGCCAGCAGTTACTCGAACAGGGAAGGTGAGCAGTTCTTC. Encoded protein: CASSYSNREGEQFF. V and J are TRBV6-6 and TRBJ2-1, with D possibly matching TRBD1 (6 bases). This CDR3 has 14 amino acids. Germline lookup yields CDR1 MNHNY and CDR2 SVGAGI (reference sequence). V was clipped by 0 bases and J by 9 bases, with 12 bases between them.

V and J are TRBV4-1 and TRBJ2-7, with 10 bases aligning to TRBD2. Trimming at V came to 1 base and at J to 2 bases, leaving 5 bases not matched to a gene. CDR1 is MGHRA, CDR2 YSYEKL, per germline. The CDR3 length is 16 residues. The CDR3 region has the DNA TGCGCCAGCAGCCAAGGGGAACTAGCGGGACCCTACGAGCAGTACTTC. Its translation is CASSQGELAGPYEQYF.

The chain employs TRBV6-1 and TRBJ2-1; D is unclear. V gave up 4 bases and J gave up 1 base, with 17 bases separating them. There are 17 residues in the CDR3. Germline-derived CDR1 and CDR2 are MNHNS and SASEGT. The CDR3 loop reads CASSGQNRYRSYNEQFF. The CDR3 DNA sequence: TGTGCCAGCAGTGGTCAGAATCGTTATAGGTCCTACAATGAGCAGTTCTTC.

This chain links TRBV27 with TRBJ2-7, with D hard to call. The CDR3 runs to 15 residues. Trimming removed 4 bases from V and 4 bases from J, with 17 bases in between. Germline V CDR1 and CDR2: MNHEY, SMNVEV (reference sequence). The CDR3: CASSSLLGRVYEQYF. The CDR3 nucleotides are TGTGCCAGCAGTTCCCTCCTCGGTCGAGTATACGAGCAGTACTTC.

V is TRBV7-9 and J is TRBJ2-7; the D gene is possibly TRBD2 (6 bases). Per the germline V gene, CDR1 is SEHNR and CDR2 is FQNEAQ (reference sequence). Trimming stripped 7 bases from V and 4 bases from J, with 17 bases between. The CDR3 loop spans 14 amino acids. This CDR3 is CASTAGGGYYEQYF. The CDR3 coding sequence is TGTGCCAGCACAGCGGGTGGGGGGTATTACGAGCAGTACTTC.

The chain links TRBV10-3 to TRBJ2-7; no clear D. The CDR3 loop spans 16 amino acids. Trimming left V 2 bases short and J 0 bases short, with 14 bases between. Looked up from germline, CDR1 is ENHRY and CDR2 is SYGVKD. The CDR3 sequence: CAISETDPRSSYEQYF. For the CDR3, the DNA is TGTGCCATCAGTGAGACCGACCCTAGGAGCTCCTACGAGCAGTACTTC.

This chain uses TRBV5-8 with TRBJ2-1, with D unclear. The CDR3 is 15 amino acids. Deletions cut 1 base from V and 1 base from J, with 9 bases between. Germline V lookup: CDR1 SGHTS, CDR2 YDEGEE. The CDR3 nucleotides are TGTGCCAGCAGCTTGAGGGCAGGTTCCTACAATGAGCAGTTCTTC. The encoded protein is CASSLRAGSYNEQFF.

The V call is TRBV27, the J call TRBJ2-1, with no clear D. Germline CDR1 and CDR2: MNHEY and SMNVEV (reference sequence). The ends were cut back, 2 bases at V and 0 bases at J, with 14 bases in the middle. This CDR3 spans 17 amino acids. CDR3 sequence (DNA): TGTGCCAGCAGTTTACTTGGAGACCCGAGCTCCTACAATGAGCAGTTCTTC. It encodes CASSLLGDPSSYNEQFF.

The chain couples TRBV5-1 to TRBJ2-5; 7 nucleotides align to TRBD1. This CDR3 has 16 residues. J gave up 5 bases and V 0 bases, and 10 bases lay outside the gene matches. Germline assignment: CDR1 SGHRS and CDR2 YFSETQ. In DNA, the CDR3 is TGCGCCAGCAGCTTGGGTAGAGGGGGCTTTTGGGAGACCCAGTACTTC. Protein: CASSLGRGGFWETQYF. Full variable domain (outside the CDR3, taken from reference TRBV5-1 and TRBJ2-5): KAGVTQTPRYLIKTRGQQVTLSCSPISGHRSVSWYQQTPGQGLQFLFEYFSETQRNKGNFPGRFSGRQFSNSRSEMNVSTLELGDSALYLCASSLGRGGFWETQYFGPGTRLLVL.

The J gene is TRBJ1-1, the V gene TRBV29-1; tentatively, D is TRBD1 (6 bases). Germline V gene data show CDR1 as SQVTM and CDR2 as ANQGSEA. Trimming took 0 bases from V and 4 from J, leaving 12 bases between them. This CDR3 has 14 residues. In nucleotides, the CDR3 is TGCAGCGTTGAAGAGATAGGGGGGGTCACTGAAGCTTTCTTT. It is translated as CSVEEIGGVTEAFF.

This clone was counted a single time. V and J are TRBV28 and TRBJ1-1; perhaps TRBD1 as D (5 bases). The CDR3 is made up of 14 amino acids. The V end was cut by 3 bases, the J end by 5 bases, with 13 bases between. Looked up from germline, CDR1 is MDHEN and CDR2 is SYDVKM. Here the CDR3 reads CASSFWGERTEAFF. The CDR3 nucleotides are TGTGCCAGCAGTTTTTGGGGGGAAAGAACTGAAGCTTTCTTT. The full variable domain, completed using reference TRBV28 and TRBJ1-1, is DVKVTQSSRYLVKRTGEKVFLECVQDMDHENMFWYRQDPGLGLRLIYFSYDVKMKEKGDIPEGYSVSREKKERFSLILESASTNQTSMYLCASSFWGERTEAFFGQGTRLTVV.

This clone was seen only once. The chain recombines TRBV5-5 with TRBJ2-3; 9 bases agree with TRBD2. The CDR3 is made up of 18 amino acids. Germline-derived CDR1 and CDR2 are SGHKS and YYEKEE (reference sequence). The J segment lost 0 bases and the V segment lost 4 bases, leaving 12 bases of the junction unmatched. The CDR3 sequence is CASSVLGGSGGSTDTQYF. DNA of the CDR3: TGTGCCAGCAGCGTTTTAGGGGGTAGCGGGGGCAGCACAGATACGCAGTATTTT.

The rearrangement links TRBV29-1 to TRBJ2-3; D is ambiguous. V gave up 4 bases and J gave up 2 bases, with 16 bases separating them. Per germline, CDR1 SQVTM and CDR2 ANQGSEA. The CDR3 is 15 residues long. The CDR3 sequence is CSVVPPGPSTDTQYF. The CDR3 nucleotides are TGCAGCGTTGTCCCCCCCGGGCCCTCCACAGATACGCAGTATTTT.